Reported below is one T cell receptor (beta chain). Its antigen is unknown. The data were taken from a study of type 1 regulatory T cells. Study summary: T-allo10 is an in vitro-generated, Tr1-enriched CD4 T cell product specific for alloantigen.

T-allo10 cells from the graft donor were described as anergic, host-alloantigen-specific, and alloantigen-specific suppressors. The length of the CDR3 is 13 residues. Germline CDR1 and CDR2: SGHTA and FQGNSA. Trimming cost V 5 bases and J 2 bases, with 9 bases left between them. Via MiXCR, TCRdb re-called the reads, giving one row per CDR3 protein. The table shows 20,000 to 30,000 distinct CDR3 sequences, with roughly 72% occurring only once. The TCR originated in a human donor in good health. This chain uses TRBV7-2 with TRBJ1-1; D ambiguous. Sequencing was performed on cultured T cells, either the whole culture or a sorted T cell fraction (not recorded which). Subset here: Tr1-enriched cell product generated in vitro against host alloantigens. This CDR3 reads CASSIQENTEAFF. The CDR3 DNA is TGTGCCAGCAGCATCCAGGAAAACACTGAAGCTTTCTTT. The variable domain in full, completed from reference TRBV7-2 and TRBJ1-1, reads GAGVSQSPSNKVTEKGKDVELRCDPISGHTALYWYRQSLGQGLEFLIYFQGNSAPDKSGLPSDRFSAERTGGSVSTLTIQRTQQEDSAVYLCASSIQENTEAFFGQGTRLTVV.